Below, one T cell receptor beta chain is given with its context. Its antigen is undetermined. This sample is part of a study of cytomegalovirus exposure and HLA in healthy donors. The CDR3 runs to 15 residues. Germline loops: CDR1 SGHNT, CDR2 YYREEE (reference sequence). Trimming removed 4 bases from V and 0 bases from J, with 10 bases in between. The method was immunoSEQ multiplex PCR; TCRdb's version includes in-frame clones alone and lacks a portion of them. The sample consists of over 110,000 clones, just under 85% of them appearing once. Study-level points and caveats: With high specificity and sensitivity, the classifier reportedly diagnosed cytomegalovirus status. According to the study, roughly 180 TCR beta chains were cytomegalovirus-associated.

The chain employs TRBV5-4 and TRBJ2-2; D not resolved. The source is a woman between 25 and 40 years old in good health and CMV-seronegative. Input material: PBMCs. The CDR3 protein is CASSLTVANTGELFF. CDR3 DNA: TGTGCCAGCAGCCTTACGGTCGCGAACACCGGGGAGCTGTTTTTT.